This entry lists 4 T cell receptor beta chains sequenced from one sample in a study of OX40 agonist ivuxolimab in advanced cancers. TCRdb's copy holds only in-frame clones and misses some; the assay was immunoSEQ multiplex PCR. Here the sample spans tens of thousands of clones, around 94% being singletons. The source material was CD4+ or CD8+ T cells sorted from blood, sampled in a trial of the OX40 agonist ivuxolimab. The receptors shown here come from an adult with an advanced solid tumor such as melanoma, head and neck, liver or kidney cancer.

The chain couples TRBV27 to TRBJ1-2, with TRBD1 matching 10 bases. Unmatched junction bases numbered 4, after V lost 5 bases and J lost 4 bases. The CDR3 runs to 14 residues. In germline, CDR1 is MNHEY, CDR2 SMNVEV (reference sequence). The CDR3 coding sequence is TGTGCCAGCAGTCCCCGGACAGGGGGCTATGGCTACACCTTC. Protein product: CASSPRTGGYGYTF.

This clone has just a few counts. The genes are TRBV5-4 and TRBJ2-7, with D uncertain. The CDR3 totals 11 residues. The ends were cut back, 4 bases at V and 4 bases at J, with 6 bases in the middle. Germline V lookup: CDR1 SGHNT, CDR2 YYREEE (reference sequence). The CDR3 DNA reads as TGTGCCAGCAGCACCCTGTACGAGCAGTACTTC. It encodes CASSTLYEQYF.

CDR3 protein: CASTGTPNQPQHF. Written as DNA, the CDR3 is TGTGCCAGCACCGGGACACCCAATCAGCCCCAGCATTTT. The chain has TRBV19 and TRBJ1-5, with a tentative D call TRBD1 (6 bases). The length of the CDR3 is 13 residues. The V end was cut by 9 bases, the J end by 3 bases, with 12 bases between. CDR1 and CDR2 (germline): LNHDA, SQIVND (reference sequence).

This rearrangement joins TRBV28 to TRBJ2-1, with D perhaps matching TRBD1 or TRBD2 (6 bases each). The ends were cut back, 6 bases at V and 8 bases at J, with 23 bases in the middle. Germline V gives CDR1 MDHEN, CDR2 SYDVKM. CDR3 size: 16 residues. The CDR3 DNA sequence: TGTGCCAGCAGGGGGGCCGGAGGGGCGTTCACGGATGAGCAGTTCTTC. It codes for CASRGAGGAFTDEQFF.